This TCR beta chain was recorded in a study of blood T cells in healthy people across ages. This clonotype was picked up many times. The antigen is unknown. V lost 3 bases and J 9 bases, leaving 9 bases between the germline ends. This CDR3 region has 12 residues. Regarding the study as a whole: Per million T cells, TCR beta diversity dropped roughly linearly as age increased. Long-lived donors carried more naive CD4+ cells and greater diversity than aged donors.

The authors ran a second PCR of roughly 7 to 11 cycles using a sample-barcoded 5' primer and a J-beta primer mix. From each sample, at least 2.5 million paired-end reads containing CDR3 were obtained. TCRdb ran MiXCR on the 5' RACE reads and lists one entry per CDR3 protein. The sample contains around 1,600,000 distinct CDR3 sequences, roughly 43% of which appear only once. Sequenced sample: blood. V is TRBV12-3 or TRBV12-4 and J is TRBJ1-5; TRBD1 might be the D (5 bases). This TCR was sampled from a woman under 30 in good health. The CDR3 loop reads CASSFGGGPQHF. In DNA, the CDR3 is TGTGCCAGCAGTTTCGGCGGGGGGCCCCAGCATTTT.